Below, 3 T cell receptor beta chains from the same sample are listed, as sequenced in a study of blood T cells in healthy people across ages. The second PCR ran about 6 to 11 cycles with a sample-barcoded 5' primer and J-beta primers. Each CDR3 protein gets one entry after TCRdb re-called the 5' RACE reads with MiXCR. The table has about 810,000 distinct CDR3 sequences, about 34% seen once. The sequenced sample was blood. These receptors all come from a man younger than 35 in good health.

A single count supports this clonotype. The chain links TRBV30 to TRBJ1-1; D call uncertain. Germline CDR1 and CDR2: GTSNPN and SVGIG (reference sequence). CDR3 length: 12 amino acids. V lost 4 bases and J 2 bases, leaving 8 bases between the germline ends. In nucleotides, the CDR3 is TGTGCCTGGACCCAGGCAAACACTGAAGCTTTCTTT. Translation: CAWTQANTEAFF.

This clonotype was seen a handful of times. V gene TRBV27 combines with J gene TRBJ2-1; unclear D gene. The CDR3 totals 13 residues. The germline V gene has CDR1 MNHEY and CDR2 SMNVEV (reference sequence). The V end lost 5 bases, the J end lost 0 bases, and 5 bases lay between the germline ends. CDR3 amino acids: CASSISSYNEQFF. CDR3 sequence (DNA): TGTGCCAGCAGTATCAGCTCCTACAATGAGCAGTTCTTC.

Note on this clonotype: At one end, the junction sequence differs from germline, possibly due to a read error. The chain couples TRBV4-3 to TRBJ2-1; 7 bases fit TRBD2. CDR3 length equals 14 residues. In germline, CDR1 is LGHNA, CDR2 YSLEER. CDR3 in amino acids: CANSQVSVGGGQFF. Here the CDR3 DNA reads TGCGCCAACAGCCAAGTTTCAGTTGGCGGGGGGCAGTTCTTC.